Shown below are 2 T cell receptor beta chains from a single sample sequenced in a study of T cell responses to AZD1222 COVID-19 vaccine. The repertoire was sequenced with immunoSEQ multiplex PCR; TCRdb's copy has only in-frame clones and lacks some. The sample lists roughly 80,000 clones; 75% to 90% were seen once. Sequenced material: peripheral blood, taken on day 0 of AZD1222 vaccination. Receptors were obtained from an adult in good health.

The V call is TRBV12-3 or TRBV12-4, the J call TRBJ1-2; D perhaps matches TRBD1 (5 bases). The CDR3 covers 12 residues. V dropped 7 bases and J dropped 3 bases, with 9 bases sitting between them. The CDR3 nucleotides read TGTGCCAGCACCCCGGGGGACTATGGCTACACCTTC. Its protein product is CASTPGDYGYTF.

CDR3: CASSRHQPQHF. The CDR3 DNA reads as TGTGCCAGCAGCCGACATCAGCCCCAGCATTTT. The chain joins TRBV11-2 to TRBJ1-5; D unclear. This CDR3 is built from 11 residues. The germline gives CDR1 SGHAT, CDR2 FQNNGV. V lost 5 bases to trimming and J lost 5 bases, with 4 bases between them. The full variable domain, rest sourced from reference TRBV11-2 and TRBJ1-5, is EAGVAQSPRYKIIEKRQSVAFWCNPISGHATLYWYQQILGQGPKLLIQFQNNGVVDDSQLPKDRFSAERLKGVDSTLKIQPAKLEDSAVYLCASSRHQPQHFGDGTRLSIL.